This T cell receptor (beta chain) was captured by sequencing in a study of a mutant IDH1 vaccine in newly diagnosed glioma. Background on the study: Each patient was administered eight vaccinations, scheduled in weeks 1, 3, 5, 7, 11, 15, 19 and 23. Patients were started on vaccination 4-6 weeks after radiotherapy alone, or with temozolomide cycles. Previous treatment comprised radiotherapy, temozolomide, or both, mostly both.

Notes on this clone: What it binds is not known.

The protocol was immunoSEQ multiplex PCR, while the TCRdb copy is restricted to in-frame clones and leaves out a portion. The sample shows about 39,000 clones, approximately 80% of them seen only once. Time point here: week 11, during vaccination. Topical imiquimod was applied with each vaccine dose, which held 300 ug of mutant IDH1 20-mer peptide. The sequencing used peripheral blood mononuclear cells (PBMCs), collected from a glioma patient whose treatment included an IDH1 peptide vaccine. The TCR sequence derives from a woman aged 25-40 years with glioma. Some clones in this sample may be carry-over from other donors' samples.

DNA of the CDR3: TGTGCCAGCACCCCTCGAGGACAGGGATCCCACGAGCAGTACTTC. Protein sequence: CASTPRGQGSHEQYF. This chain connects TRBV28 to TRBJ2-7; 8 bases map to TRBD1. Germline V gives CDR1 MDHEN, CDR2 SYDVKM. After removal of 7 bases from V and 5 bases from J, the junction contained 13 bases not matched to a gene. The CDR3 sequence is 15 residues long.